This T cell receptor (beta chain) is from a study of shared clonotypes between healthy human individuals. About the research overall: Each donor's CD8 memory used one plate, CD8 naive two, each CD4 subset three.

Germline values: CDR1 PRHDT, CDR2 FYEKMQ (reference sequence). The CDR3 is 16 residues long. Trimming removed 3 bases from V and 1 base from J; junction bases left unmatched: 2. Genomic DNA belonging to each subset was distributed in equal measure over several immunoSEQ plates. TCRdb's table, derived via immunoSEQ multiplex PCR, lists solely in-frame clones and lacks some. The repertoire consists of about 2.4 million clones, with approximately 93% occurring once and the leading ten covering 0.35% to 0.45%. The V gene is TRBV13, the J gene TRBJ2-7; 14 positions agree with TRBD2. The TCR originated in a man between 18 and 29 years old in good health. Some clones in this sample may be carry-over from other donors' samples. Sequences were obtained from naive CD4+ T cells from PBMCs. Subset specified: CD45RA+ positively selected. The CDR3 here is CASSLGLAGESYEQYF. The CDR3 coding sequence is TGTGCCAGCAGCTTGGGACTAGCGGGAGAGTCCTACGAGCAGTACTTC. Variable domain in full (rest from reference TRBV13 and TRBJ2-7): AAGVIQSPRHLIKEKRETATLKCYPIPRHDTVYWYQQGPGQDPQFLISFYEKMQSDKGSIPDRFSAQQFSDYHSELNMSSLELGDSALYFCASSLGLAGESYEQYFGPGTRLTVT.